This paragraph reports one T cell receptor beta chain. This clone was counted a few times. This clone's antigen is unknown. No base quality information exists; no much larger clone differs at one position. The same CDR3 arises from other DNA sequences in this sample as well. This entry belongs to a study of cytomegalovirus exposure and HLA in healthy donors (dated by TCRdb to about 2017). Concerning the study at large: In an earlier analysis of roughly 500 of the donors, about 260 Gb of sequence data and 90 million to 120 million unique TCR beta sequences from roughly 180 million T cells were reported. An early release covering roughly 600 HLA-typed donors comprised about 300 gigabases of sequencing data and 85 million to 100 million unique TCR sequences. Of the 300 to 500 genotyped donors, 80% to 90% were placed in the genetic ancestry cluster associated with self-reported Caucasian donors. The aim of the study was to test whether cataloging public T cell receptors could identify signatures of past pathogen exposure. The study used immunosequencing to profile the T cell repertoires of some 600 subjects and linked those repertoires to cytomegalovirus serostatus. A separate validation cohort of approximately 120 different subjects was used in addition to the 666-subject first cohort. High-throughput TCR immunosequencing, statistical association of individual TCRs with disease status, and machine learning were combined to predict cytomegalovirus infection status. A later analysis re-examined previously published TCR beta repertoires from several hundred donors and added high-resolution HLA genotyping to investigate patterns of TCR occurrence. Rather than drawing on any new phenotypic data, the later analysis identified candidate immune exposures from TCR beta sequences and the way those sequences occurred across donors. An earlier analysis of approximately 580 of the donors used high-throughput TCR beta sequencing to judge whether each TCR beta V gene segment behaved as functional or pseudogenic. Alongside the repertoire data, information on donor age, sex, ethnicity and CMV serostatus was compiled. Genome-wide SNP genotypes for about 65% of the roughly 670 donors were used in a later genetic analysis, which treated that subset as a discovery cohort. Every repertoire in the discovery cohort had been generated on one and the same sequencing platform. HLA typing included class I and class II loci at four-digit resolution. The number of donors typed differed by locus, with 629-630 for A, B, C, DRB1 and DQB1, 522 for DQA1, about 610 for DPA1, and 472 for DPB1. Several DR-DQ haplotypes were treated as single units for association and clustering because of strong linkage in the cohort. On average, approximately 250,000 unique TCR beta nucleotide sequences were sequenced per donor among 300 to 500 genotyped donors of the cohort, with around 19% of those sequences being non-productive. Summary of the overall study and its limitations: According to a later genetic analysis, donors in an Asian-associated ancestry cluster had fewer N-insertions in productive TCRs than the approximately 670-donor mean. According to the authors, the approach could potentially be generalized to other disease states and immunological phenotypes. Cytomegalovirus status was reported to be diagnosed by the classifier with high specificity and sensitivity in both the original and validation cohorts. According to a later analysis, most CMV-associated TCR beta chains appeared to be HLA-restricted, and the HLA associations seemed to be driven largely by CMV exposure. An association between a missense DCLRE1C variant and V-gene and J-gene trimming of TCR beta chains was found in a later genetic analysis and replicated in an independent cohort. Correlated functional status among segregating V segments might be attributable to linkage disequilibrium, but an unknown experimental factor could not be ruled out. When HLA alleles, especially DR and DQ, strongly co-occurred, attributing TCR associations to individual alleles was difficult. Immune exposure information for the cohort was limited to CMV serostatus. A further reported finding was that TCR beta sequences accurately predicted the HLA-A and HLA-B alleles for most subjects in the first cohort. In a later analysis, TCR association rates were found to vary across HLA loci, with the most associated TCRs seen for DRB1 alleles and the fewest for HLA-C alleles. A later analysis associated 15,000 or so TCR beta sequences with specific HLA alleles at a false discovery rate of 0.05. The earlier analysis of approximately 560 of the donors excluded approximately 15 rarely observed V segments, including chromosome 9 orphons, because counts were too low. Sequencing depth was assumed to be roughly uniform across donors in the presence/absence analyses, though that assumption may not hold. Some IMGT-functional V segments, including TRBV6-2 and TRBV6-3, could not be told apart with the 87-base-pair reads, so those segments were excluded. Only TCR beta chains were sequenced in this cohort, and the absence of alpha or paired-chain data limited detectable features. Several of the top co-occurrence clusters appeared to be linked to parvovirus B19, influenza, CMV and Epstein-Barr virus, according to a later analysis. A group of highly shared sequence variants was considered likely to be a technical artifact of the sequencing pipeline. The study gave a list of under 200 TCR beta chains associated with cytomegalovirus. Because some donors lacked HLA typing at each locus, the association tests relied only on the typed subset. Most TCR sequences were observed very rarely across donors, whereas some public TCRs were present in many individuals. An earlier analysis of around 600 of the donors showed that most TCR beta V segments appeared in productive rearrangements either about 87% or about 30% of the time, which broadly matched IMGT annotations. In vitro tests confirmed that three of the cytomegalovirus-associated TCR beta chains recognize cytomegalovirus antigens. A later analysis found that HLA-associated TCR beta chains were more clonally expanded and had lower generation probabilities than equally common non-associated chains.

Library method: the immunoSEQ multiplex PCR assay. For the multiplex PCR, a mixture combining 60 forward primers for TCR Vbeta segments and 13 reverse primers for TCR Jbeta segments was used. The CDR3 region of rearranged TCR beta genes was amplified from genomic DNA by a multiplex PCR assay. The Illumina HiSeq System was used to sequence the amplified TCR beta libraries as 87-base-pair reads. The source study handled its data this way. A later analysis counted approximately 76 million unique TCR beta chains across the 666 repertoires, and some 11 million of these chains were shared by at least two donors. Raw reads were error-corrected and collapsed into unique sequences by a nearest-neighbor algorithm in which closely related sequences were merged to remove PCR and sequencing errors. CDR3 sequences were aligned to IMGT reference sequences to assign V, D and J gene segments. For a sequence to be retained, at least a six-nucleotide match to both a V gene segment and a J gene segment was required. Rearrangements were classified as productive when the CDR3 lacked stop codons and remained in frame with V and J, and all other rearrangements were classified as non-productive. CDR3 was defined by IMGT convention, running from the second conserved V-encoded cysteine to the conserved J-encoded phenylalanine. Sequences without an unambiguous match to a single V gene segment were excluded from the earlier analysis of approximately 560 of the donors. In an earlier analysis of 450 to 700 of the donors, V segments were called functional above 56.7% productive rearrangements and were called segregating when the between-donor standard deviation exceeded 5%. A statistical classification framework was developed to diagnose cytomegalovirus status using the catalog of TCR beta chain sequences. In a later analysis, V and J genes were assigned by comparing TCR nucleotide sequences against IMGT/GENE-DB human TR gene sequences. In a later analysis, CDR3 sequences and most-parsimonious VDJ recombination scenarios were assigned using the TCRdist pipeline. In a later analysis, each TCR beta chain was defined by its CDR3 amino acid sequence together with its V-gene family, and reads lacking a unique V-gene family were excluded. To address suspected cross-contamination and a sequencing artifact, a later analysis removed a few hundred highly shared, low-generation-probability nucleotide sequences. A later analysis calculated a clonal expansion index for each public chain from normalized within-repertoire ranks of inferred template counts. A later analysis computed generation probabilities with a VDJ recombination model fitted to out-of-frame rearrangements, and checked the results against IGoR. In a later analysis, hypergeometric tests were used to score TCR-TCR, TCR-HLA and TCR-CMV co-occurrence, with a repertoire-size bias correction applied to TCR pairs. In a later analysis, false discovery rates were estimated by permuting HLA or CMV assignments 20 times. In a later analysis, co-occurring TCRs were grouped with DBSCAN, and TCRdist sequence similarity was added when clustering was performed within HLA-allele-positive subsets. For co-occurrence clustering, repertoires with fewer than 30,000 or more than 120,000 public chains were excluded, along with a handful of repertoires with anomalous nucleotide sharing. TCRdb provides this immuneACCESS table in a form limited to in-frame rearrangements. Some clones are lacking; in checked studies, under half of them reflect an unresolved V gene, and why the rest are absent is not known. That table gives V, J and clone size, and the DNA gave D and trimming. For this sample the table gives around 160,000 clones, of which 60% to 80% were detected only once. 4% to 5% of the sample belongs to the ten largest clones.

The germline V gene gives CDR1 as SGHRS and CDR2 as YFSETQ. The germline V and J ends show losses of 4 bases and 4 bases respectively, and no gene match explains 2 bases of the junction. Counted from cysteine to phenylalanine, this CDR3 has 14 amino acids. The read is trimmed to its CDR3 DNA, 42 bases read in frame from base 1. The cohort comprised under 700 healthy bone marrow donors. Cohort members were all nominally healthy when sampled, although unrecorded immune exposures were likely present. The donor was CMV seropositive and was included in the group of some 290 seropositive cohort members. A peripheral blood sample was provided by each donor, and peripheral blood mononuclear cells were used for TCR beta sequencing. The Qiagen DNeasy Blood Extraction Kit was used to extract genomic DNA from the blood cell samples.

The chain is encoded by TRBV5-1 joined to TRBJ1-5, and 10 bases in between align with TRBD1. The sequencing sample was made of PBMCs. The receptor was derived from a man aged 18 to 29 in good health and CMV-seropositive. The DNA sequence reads TGCGCCAGCAGCCCGGACAGGGGGAATCAGCCCCAGCATTTT. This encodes CASSPDRGNQPQHF.